A selection of T cell receptor beta chains follows, all from one sample in a study of identifying expanded T cells in peripheral blood. Assay: immunoSEQ multiplex PCR; the TCRdb copy retains only in-frame clones and omits some. Of some 100,000 clones listed, 88% are singletons. The sample taken for sequencing was blood. These receptors were taken from a person aged 18 to 69 in good health. CDR3s include the opening cysteine and the closing phenylalanine or tryptophan. D genes are given only for firm matches. Only part of the rows carry a size: once, few, many, or a class if the clone is expanded.

>TRBD2|TRBJ2-2|NA|TRBV7-6
CASSFRTSSSTGELFF
TGTGCCAGCAGCTTTAGGACTAGCTCCAGCACCGGGGAGCTGTTTTTT
>TRBD1|TRBJ1-6|few|TRBV6-5
CASSPTGDNSPLHF
TGTGCCAGCAGTCCCACAGGGGATAATTCACCCCTCCACTTT
>NA|TRBJ1-5|NA|TRBV19
CASSMMWQGGNQPQHF
TGTGCCAGTAGTATGATGTGGCAGGGAGGTAATCAGCCCCAGCATTTT
>TRBD2|TRBJ2-3|NA|TRBV19
CASRSSGRAPDTQYF
TGTGCCAGTAGGTCTAGCGGGAGGGCCCCAGATACGCAGTATTTT
>TRBD1|TRBJ1-1|NA|TRBV7-9
CASSWPRQGRVTEAFF
TGTGCCAGCAGCTGGCCACGACAGGGTAGGGTCACTGAAGCTTTCTTT
>TRBD2|TRBJ2-1|NA|TRBV7-9
CASSLAGGRADEQFF
TGTGCCAGCAGCTTAGCTGGCGGGAGGGCCGATGAGCAGTTCTTC
>NA|TRBJ2-6|once|TRBV5-4
CASSSRQAGANVLTF
TGTGCCAGCAGCTCCCGACAGGCTGGGGCCAACGTCCTGACTTTC
>NA|TRBJ1-5|NA|TRBV5-6
CASSHRGARQPQHF
TGTGCCAGCAGCCACAGAGGGGCGCGGCAGCCCCAGCATTTT
>NA|TRBJ2-7|NA|TRBV29-1
CSVGDRGGQYF
TGCAGCGTCGGGGACCGGGGAGGGCAGTACTTC
>NA|TRBJ1-2|NA|TRBV11-1
CASSLSPANYGYTF
TGTGCCAGCAGCTTAAGTCCGGCTAACTATGGCTACACCTTC
>TRBD1|TRBJ2-7|NA|TRBV5-1
CASSTGQGDTYEQYF
TGCGCCAGCAGCACGGGACAGGGTGATACCTACGAGCAGTACTTC
>NA|TRBJ1-5|NA|TRBV19
CASSIDPGRGNQPQHF
TGTGCCAGTAGTATAGATCCGGGGAGGGGGAATCAGCCCCAGCATTTT
>NA|TRBJ2-7|NA|TRBV6-1
CASTEGAGYTYEQYF
TGTGCCAGCACCGAGGGCGCAGGGTACACCTACGAGCAGTACTTC
>NA|TRBJ2-1|NA|TRBV13
CASSSGLIGGDEQFF
TGTGCCAGCAGCTCTGGCTTGATTGGAGGGGATGAGCAGTTCTTC
>NA|TRBJ1-2|once|TRBV14
CASSQEPSNYGYTF
TGTGCCAGCAGCCAAGAGCCGTCCAACTATGGCTACACCTTC
>NA|TRBJ1-1|NA|TRBV30
CAWSRGKVLREPNTEAFF
TGTGCCTGGAGTCGTGGGAAAGTCCTCAGGGAACCGAACACTGAAGCTTTCTTT
>TRBD1|TRBJ1-1|NA|TRBV2
CATKTGLNEAFF
TGTGCCACGAAGACAGGGTTAAATGAAGCTTTCTTT
>NA|TRBJ2-3|NA|TRBV5-1
CASTDTDTQYF
TGCGCCAGCACCGACACAGATACGCAGTATTTT
>NA|TRBJ1-1|NA|TRBV9
CASSVVDRSNTEAFF
TGTGCCAGCAGCGTAGTAGACAGGAGCAACACTGAAGCTTTCTTT
>NA|TRBJ2-1|NA|TRBV5-4
CASSRLGSSYNEQFF
TGTGCCAGCAGCCGACTGGGGAGCTCCTACAATGAGCAGTTCTTC
>NA|TRBJ1-1|NA|TRBV30
CAWWVNMNTEAFF
TGTGCCTGGTGGGTGAACATGAACACTGAAGCTTTCTTT
>NA|TRBJ1-2|NA|TRBV28
CASSSQGNYGYTF
TGTGCCAGCAGTTCTCAGGGAAACTATGGCTACACCTTC
>NA|TRBJ1-2|NA|TRBV18
CASSPVEGPNYGYTF
TGTGCCAGCTCCCCCGTGGAGGGCCCGAACTATGGCTACACCTTC
>NA|TRBJ2-1|NA|TRBV10-2
CASTSNPGSTNNEQFF
TGCGCCAGCACCAGTAACCCGGGATCGACGAACAATGAGCAGTTCTTC
>TRBD1|TRBJ1-2|once|TRBV6-5
CASSYSTGGRYGYTF
TGTGCCAGCAGTTACTCGACAGGGGGCCGCTATGGCTACACCTTC
>NA|TRBJ1-2|NA|TRBV7-9
CASSPYRDHNYGYTF
TGTGCCAGCAGCCCTTACAGAGACCATAACTATGGCTACACCTTC
>TRBD2|TRBJ2-3|NA|TRBV30
CAWSPGGGEGDTQYF
TGTGCCTGGAGTCCAGGTGGGGGGGAAGGAGATACGCAGTATTTT
>TRBD2|TRBJ2-3|once|TRBV5-1
CASSLVLAGDTQYF
TGCGCCAGCAGCTTGGTTCTAGCGGGAGATACGCAGTATTTT
>NA|TRBJ1-5|NA|TRBV7-9
CASSPQGIDQPQHF
TGTGCCAGCAGTCCCCAGGGAATAGATCAGCCCCAGCATTTT
>NA|TRBJ2-5|NA|TRBV13
CASSLVPRETQYF
TGTGCCAGCAGCTTAGTCCCTCGAGAGACCCAGTACTTC
>NA|TRBJ1-1|NA|TRBV30
CAWSHRDPYTEAFF
TGTGCCTGGAGTCACCGGGACCCATACACTGAAGCTTTCTTT
>TRBD1|TRBJ2-5|NA|TRBV6-1
CASSEQGVGETQYF
TGTGCCAGCAGTGAACAGGGGGTGGGGGAGACCCAGTACTTC
>NA|TRBJ1-3|once|TRBV5-1
CASSRNPGSGNTIYF
TGCGCCAGCAGTCGAAACCCGGGATCTGGAAACACCATATATTTT
>TRBD1|TRBJ2-3|NA|TRBV9
CASSVETGAATQYF
TGTGCCAGCAGCGTAGAGACAGGGGCGGCTACGCAGTATTTT
>NA|TRBJ2-4|NA|TRBV30
CAWSPDGQLKNIQYF
TGTGCCTGGAGTCCGGACGGACAGCTCAAAAACATTCAGTACTTC
>NA|TRBJ1-1|once|TRBV18
CASSPWQNTEAFF
TGTGCCAGCTCACCATGGCAGAACACTGAAGCTTTCTTT
>NA|TRBJ2-2|NA|TRBV7-6
CASSADWGNTGELFF
TGTGCCAGCAGCGCGGACTGGGGGAACACCGGGGAGCTGTTTTTT
>NA|TRBJ2-1|NA|TRBV14
CASSRDTSWEQFF
TGTGCCAGCAGCCGGGACACCTCCTGGGAGCAGTTCTTC
>TRBD2|TRBJ2-1|NA|TRBV11-2
CASSLGGGGLAFNEQFF
TGTGCCAGCAGCTTAGGAGGGGGGGGACTAGCGTTCAATGAGCAGTTCTTC
>NA|TRBJ1-5|NA|TRBV9
CASSRTAAGDQPQHF
TGTGCCAGCAGCCGTACAGCTGCAGGCGATCAGCCCCAGCATTTT
>NA|TRBJ2-2|NA|TRBV6-6
CASSYPTIGGTGELFF
TGTGCCAGCAGTTACCCAACGATAGGGGGCACCGGGGAGCTGTTTTTT
>NA|TRBJ2-5|NA|TRBV7-2
CASSFRQGVTQYF
TGTGCCAGCAGCTTCAGGCAGGGTGTGACCCAGTACTTC
>TRBD1|TRBJ2-1|NA|TRBV5-1
CASSPDRVSYNEQFF
TGCGCCAGCAGCCCGGACAGGGTGTCCTACAATGAGCAGTTCTTC
>NA|TRBJ1-4|NA|TRBV25-1
CASSAFQAIDNEKLFF
TGTGCCAGCAGTGCATTTCAGGCTATCGACAATGAAAAACTGTTTTTT
>NA|TRBJ2-5|NA|TRBV9
CASSVGHGAETQYF
TGTGCCAGCAGCGTAGGCCACGGTGCAGAGACCCAGTACTTC
>NA|TRBJ2-1|once|TRBV14
CASSQGWALNEQFF
TGTGCCAGCAGCCAAGGGTGGGCCCTCAATGAGCAGTTCTTC
>NA|TRBJ1-3|NA|TRBV29-1
CSVSGGGNTIYF
TGCAGCGTTTCAGGTGGGGGAAACACCATATATTTT
>NA|TRBJ2-3|NA|TRBV7-3
CASSLTGGSEDTQYF
TGTGCCAGCAGCTTAACCGGAGGCTCGGAAGATACGCAGTATTTT
>NA|TRBJ2-7|NA|TRBV5-6
CASSAGRESYEQYF
TGTGCCAGTAGCGCTGGACGGGAATCCTACGAGCAGTACTTC
>TRBD1|TRBJ1-2|NA|TRBV6-5
CASTQGGAGGYTF
TGTGCCAGCACCCAGGGGGGGGCCGGAGGCTACACCTTC
>NA|TRBJ2-7|NA|TRBV5-1
CASSSIGMSYEQYF
TGCGCCAGCAGCTCTATCGGGATGTCCTACGAGCAGTACTTC